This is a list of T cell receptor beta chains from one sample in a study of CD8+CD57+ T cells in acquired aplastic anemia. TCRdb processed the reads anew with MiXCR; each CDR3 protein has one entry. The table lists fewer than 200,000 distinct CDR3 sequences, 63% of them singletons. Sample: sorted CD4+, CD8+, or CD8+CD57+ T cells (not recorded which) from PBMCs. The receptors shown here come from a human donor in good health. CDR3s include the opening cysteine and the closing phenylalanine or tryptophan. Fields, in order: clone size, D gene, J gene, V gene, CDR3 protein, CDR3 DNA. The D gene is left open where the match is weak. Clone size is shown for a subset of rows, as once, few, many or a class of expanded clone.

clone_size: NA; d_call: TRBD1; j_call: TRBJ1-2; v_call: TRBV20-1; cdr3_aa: CSARDLGQGAPGYTF; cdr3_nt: TGCAGTGCTAGAGACTTAGGACAGGGGGCGCCGGGCTACACCTTC
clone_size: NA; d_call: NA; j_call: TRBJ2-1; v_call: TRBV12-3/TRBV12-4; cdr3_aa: CASSPTPLMEQFF; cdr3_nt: TGTGCCAGCAGCCCGACACCATTAATGGAGCAGTTCTTC
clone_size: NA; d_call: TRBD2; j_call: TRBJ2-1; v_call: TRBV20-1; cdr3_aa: CSAFPGLLSEQFF; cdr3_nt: TGCAGTGCCTTTCCGGGACTACTGTCTGAGCAGTTCTTC
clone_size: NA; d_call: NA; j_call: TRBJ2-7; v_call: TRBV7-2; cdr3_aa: CASSLVTQGGHEQYF; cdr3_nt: TGTGCCAGCAGCTTAGTGACCCAGGGCGGCCACGAGCAGTACTTC
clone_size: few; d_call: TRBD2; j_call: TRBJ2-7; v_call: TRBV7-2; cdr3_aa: CASSAHQSGGPYEQYF; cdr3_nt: TGTGCCAGCAGCGCTCACCAGTCGGGGGGGCCCTACGAGCAGTACTTC
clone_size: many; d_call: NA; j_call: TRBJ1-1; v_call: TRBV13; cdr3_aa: CASSSTQENTEAFF; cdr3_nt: TGTGCCAGCAGCTCGACACAGGAGAACACTGAAGCTTTCTTT
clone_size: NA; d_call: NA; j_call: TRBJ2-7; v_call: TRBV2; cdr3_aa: CASRGSGFYEQYF; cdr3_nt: TGTGCCAGCAGGGGTTCAGGGTTTTACGAGCAGTACTTC
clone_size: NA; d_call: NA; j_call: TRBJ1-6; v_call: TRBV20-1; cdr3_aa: CSARSASPGSLHF; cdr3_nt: TGCAGTGCTAGGTCGGCCAGCCCCGGATCCCTCCACTTT
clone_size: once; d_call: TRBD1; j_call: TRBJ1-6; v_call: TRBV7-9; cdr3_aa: CASSLGGKPGTGYSPLHF; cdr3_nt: TGTGCCAGCAGCTTAGGGGGGAAACCCGGGACAGGGTATTCACCCCTCCACTTT
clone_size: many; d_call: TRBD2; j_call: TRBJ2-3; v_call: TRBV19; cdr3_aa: CASSIDHLAGGTGTQYF; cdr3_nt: TGTGCCAGTAGTATAGATCATCTAGCGGGAGGGACGGGTACGCAGTATTTT
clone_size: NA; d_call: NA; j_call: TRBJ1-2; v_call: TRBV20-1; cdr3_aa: CSASDGSNYGYTF; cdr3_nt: TGCAGTGCGTCGGACGGATCTAACTATGGCTACACCTTC
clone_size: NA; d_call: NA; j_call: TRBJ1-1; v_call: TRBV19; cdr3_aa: CASSDRPVASTEAFF; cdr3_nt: TGTGCCAGTAGTGACCGCCCCGTCGCATCCACTGAAGCTTTCTTT
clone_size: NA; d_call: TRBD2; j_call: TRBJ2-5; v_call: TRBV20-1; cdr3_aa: CSAGRLAGGGTQYF; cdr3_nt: TGCAGTGCTGGAAGACTAGCGGGAGGGGGGACCCAGTACTTC
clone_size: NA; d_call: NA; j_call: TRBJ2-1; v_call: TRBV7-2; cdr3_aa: CASSPRYNEQFF; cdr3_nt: TGTGCCAGCAGCCCCCGATACAATGAGCAGTTCTTC
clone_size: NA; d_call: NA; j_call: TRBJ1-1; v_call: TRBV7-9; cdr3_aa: CASSYDSLRMNTEAFF; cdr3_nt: TGTGCCAGCAGCTACGACAGCCTAAGAATGAACACTGAAGCTTTCTTT
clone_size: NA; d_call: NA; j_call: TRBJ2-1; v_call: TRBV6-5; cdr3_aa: CASSYSNNEQFF; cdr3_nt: TGTGCCAGCAGTTACTCGAACAATGAGCAGTTCTTC
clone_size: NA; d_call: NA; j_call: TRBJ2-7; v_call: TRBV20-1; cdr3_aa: CSARWRAAAYEQYF; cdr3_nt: TGCAGTGCTAGGTGGCGGGCGGCTGCCTACGAGCAGTACTTC
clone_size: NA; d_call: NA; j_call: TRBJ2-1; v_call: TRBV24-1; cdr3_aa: CATSDFNEQFF; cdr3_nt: TGTGCCACCAGTGATTTTAATGAGCAGTTCTTC
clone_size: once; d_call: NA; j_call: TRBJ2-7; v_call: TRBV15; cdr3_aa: CATEATSYEQYF; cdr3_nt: TGTGCCACGGAGGCTACTAGCTACGAGCAGTACTTC
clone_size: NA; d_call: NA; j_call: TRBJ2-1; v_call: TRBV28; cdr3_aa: CASRTSRSLYNEQFF; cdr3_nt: TGTGCCAGCAGGACATCACGGAGTCTTTACAATGAGCAGTTCTTC
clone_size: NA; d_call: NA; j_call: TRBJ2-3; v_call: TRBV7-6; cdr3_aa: CASSLEQGWDTQYF; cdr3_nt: TGTGCCAGCAGCTTAGAACAGGGTTGGGATACGCAGTATTTT
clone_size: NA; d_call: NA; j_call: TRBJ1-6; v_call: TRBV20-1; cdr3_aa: CSARAITDQPNSPLHF; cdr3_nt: TGCAGTGCTAGAGCTATAACAGACCAACCTAATTCACCCCTCCACTTT
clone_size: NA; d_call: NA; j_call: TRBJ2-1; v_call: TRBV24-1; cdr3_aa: CVTSDLQASEVEQFF; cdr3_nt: TGTGTCACCAGTGATTTGCAGGCTAGCGAAGTTGAGCAGTTCTTC
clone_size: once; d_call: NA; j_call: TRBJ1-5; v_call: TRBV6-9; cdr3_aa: CASSYTGNQPQHF; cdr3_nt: TGTGCCAGTAGTTATACAGGGAATCAGCCCCAGCATTTT
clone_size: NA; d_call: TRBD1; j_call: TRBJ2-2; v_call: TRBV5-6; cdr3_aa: CASSLEPDRPNTGELFF; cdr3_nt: TGTGCCAGCAGCTTGGAACCGGACAGGCCAAACACCGGGGAGCTGTTTTTT
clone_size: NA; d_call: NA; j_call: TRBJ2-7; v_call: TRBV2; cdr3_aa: CASRGVQGGGGQYF; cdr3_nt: TGTGCCAGCCGGGGAGTTCAGGGGGGCGGCGGGCAGTACTTC
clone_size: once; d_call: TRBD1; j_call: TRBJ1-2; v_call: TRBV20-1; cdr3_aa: CSAAQQGANLYGYTF; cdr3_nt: TGCAGTGCCGCGCAACAGGGGGCGAACCTCTATGGCTACACCTTC
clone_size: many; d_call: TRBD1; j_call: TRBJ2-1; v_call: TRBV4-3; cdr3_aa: CASSPNRGSYNEQFF; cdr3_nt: TGCGCCAGCAGTCCTAACAGGGGATCCTACAATGAGCAGTTCTTC
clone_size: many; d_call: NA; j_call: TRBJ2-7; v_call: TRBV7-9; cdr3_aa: CASSPGYLYEQYF; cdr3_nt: TGTGCCAGCAGCCCCGGTTATCTCTACGAGCAGTACTTC
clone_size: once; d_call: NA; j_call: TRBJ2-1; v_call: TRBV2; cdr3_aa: CASCDTNYNGQFF; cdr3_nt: TGTGCCAGCTGCGACACTAACTACAATGGGCAGTTCTTC
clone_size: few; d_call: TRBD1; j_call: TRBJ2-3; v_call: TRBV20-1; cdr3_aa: CSARIGTELTDTQYF; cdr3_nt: TGCAGTGCTAGAATTGGGACAGAACTCACAGATACGCAGTATTTT
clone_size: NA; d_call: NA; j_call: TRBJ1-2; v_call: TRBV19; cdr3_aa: CASAAREVRITF; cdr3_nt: TGTGCCAGTGCGGCCAGGGAGGTCAGGATCACCTTC
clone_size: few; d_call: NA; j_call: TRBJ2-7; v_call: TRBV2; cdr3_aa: CASSGNYEQYF; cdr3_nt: TGTGCCAGCAGTGGCAACTACGAGCAGTACTTC
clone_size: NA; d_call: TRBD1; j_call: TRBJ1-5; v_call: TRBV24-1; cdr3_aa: CATRGDRDQPQHF; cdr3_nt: TGTGCCACCAGGGGTGACAGGGATCAGCCCCAGCATTTT
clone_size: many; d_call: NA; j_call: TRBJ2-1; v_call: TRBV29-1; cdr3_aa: CSARTPMTSKLWRADEQFF; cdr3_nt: TGCAGCGCAAGAACTCCCATGACTAGTAAGTTATGGAGAGCCGATGAGCAGTTCTTC
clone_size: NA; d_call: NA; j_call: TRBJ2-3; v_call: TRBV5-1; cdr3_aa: CASSIPASTDRQYF; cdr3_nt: TGCGCCAGCAGCATTCCGGCGAGCACAGATAGGCAGTATTTT
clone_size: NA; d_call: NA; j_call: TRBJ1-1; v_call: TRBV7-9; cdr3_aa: CASSLGQSTEAFF; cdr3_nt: TGTGCCAGCAGCTTAGGACAGTCCACTGAAGCTTTCTTT
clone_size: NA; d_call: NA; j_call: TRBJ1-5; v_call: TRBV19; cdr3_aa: CASSFDRRGQHF; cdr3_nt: TGTGCCAGTAGCTTCGACCGACGCGGTCAGCATTTT
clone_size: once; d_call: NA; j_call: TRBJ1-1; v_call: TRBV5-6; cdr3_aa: CASSFRGPRAEAFF; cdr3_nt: TGTGCCAGCAGCTTCCGCGGACCGCGGGCTGAAGCTTTCTTT
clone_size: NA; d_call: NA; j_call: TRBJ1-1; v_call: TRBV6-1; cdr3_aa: CASTAGVETEAFF; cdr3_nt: TGTGCCAGCACGGCCGGAGTCGAAACTGAAGCTTTCTTT
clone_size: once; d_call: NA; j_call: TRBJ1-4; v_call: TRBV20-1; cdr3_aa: CSARSATNEKLFF; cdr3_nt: TGCAGTGCTAGGTCAGCAACTAATGAAAAACTGTTTTTT
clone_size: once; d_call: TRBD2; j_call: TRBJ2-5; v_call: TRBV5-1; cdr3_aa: CASSPMGLGQETQYF; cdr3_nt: TGCGCCAGCAGCCCCATGGGACTAGGCCAAGAGACCCAGTACTTC
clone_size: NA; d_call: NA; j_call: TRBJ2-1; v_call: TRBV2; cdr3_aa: CASKGTNYNEQFF; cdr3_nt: TGTGCCAGCAAAGGGACAAATTACAATGAGCAGTTCTTC
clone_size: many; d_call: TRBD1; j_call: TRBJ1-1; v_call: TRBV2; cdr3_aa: CASREDRGTEAFF; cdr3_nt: TGTGCCAGCAGGGAAGACAGGGGCACTGAAGCTTTCTTT
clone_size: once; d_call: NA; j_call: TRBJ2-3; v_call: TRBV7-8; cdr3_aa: CASSLVGDYTDTQYF; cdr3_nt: TGTGCCAGCAGCTTAGTGGGGGATTACACAGATACGCAGTATTTT
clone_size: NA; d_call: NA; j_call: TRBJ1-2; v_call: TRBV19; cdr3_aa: CASSAGQDYGYTF; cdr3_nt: TGTGCCAGTAGTGCCGGACAAGACTATGGCTACACCTTC
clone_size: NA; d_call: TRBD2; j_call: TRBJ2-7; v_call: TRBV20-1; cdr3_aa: CSARGREKSWLNYEQYF; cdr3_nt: TGCAGTGCTAGGGGGAGGGAGAAAAGTTGGCTGAACTACGAGCAGTACTTC
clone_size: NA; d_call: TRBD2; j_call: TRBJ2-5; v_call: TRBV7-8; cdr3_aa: CASSISRGETQYF; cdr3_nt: TGTGCCAGCAGTATTTCGCGGGGGGAGACCCAGTACTTC
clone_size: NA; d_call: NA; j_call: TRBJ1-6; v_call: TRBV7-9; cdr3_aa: CASSSDRIPYNSPLHF; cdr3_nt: TGTGCCAGCAGTTCCGACCGAATCCCCTATAATTCACCCCTCCACTTT
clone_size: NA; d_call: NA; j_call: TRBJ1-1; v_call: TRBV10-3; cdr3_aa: CAISTGLNTKAFF; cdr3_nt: TGTGCCATCAGTACAGGGCTGAACACTAAAGCTTTCTTT
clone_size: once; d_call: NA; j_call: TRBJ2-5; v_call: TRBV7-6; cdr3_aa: CASSTLETQYF; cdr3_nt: TGTGCCAGCAGCACTCTCGAGACCCAGTACTTC
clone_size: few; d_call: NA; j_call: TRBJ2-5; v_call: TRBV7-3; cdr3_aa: CASSLRGPGETQYF; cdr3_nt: TGTGCCAGCAGCTTACGTGGCCCGGGAGAGACCCAGTACTTC
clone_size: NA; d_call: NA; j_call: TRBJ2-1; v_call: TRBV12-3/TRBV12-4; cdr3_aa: CASSPTLGGYTYEQFF; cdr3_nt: TGTGCCAGCAGTCCAACCCTGGGGGGATACACTTATGAGCAGTTCTTC
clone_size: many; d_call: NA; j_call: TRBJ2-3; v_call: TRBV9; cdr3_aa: CASSPPPSVGGSLTDTQYF; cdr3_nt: TGTGCCAGCAGCCCACCACCCTCCGTGGGGGGATCGCTCACAGATACGCAGTATTTT
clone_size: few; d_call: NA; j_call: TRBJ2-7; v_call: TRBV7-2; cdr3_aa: CASSPRADGTYEQYF; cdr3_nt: TGTGCCAGCAGCCCGCGGGCCGATGGGACCTACGAGCAGTACTTC
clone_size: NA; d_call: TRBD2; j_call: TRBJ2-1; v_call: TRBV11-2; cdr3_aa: CASSSVAGGGNEQFF; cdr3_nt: TGTGCCAGCAGCTCCGTAGCGGGAGGCGGCAATGAGCAGTTCTTC
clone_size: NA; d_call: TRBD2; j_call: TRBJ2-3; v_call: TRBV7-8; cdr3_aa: CASSSTSGGAPDTQYF; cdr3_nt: TGTGCCAGCAGCTCGACTAGCGGGGGGGCCCCAGATACGCAGTATTTT
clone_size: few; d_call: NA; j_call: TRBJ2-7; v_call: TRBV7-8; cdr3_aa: CASSFGSPYEQYF; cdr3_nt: TGTGCCAGCAGCTTTGGGTCTCCCTACGAGCAGTACTTC
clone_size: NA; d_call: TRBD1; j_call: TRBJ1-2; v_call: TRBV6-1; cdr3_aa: CASRTPGQSHYGYTF; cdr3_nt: TGTGCCAGCAGGACCCCGGGACAGAGTCACTATGGCTACACCTTC